This is a list of T cell receptor beta chains from one sample in a study of blood T cells in healthy people across ages. TCRdb fed the 5' RACE reads into MiXCR, producing one record per CDR3 protein. The profile covers fewer than 750,000 distinct CDR3 sequences, with roughly half appearing a single time and roughly 13% taken by the ten largest. Sequencing was done on a sample of blood. The receptors come from a woman aged 80 or over in good health. Both conserved end residues are trimmed from each CDR3. Fields, in order: CDR3 protein, V gene, J gene.

CDR3aa: ASSLRLQGPDTQY
v_gene: TRBV5-1
j_gene: TRBJ2-3

CDR3aa: ASSASGTGITYEQY
v_gene: TRBV6-1
j_gene: TRBJ2-7

CDR3aa: ASSLRGSTGELF
v_gene: TRBV6-1
j_gene: TRBJ2-2

CDR3aa: ASSSSPDRETQY
v_gene: TRBV27
j_gene: TRBJ2-5

CDR3aa: SARDVGRLYEQY
v_gene: TRBV20-1
j_gene: TRBJ2-7

CDR3aa: ASSLGGSDNRYT
v_gene: TRBV7-9
j_gene: TRBJ1-2

CDR3aa: ASSQGQRYGYT
v_gene: TRBV4-1
j_gene: TRBJ1-2

CDR3aa: ASSLDRFGETQY
v_gene: TRBV27
j_gene: TRBJ2-5

CDR3aa: VTSATTGDALTDTQY
v_gene: TRBV24-1
j_gene: TRBJ2-3

CDR3aa: ASSGTSVWTGELF
v_gene: TRBV28
j_gene: TRBJ2-2

CDR3aa: ASSSGTGTREQY
v_gene: TRBV5-5
j_gene: -

CDR3aa: ASSQVAGGIYEQY
v_gene: TRBV4-3
j_gene: -

CDR3aa: ASSVSGTSGQETQY
v_gene: TRBV9
j_gene: TRBJ2-5

CDR3aa: SASLTLRVQY
v_gene: TRBV20-1
j_gene: TRBJ2-4

CDR3aa: ASSKDWDRTYNEQF
v_gene: TRBV21-1
j_gene: TRBJ2-1

CDR3aa: ASSFGTAHSEQF
v_gene: TRBV5-1
j_gene: TRBJ2-1

CDR3aa: ASSTNSGGTTQY
v_gene: TRBV12-3/TRBV12-4
j_gene: TRBJ2-3

CDR3aa: ASSLGGRDSRYYGYT
v_gene: TRBV12-3/TRBV12-4
j_gene: TRBJ1-2

CDR3aa: ASSSRTSVYEQY
v_gene: TRBV5-1
j_gene: TRBJ2-7

CDR3aa: ASSLGSVETQY
v_gene: TRBV7-9
j_gene: TRBJ2-5

CDR3aa: SPKLAGGLYNEQY
v_gene: TRBV20-1
j_gene: TRBJ2-5

CDR3aa: ASSLSPSGGADTQY
v_gene: TRBV7-6
j_gene: TRBJ2-3

CDR3aa: ATSENGGSGANVLT
v_gene: TRBV24-1
j_gene: TRBJ2-6

CDR3aa: TSSSGANPATNEKLF
v_gene: TRBV9
j_gene: TRBJ1-4

CDR3aa: AIRELAGGFTDTQY
v_gene: TRBV10-3
j_gene: TRBJ2-3

CDR3aa: ASSAVLTAYNEQF
v_gene: TRBV7-9
j_gene: TRBJ2-1

CDR3aa: ASSLPEAGELF
v_gene: TRBV7-8
j_gene: TRBJ2-2

CDR3aa: ASTRGLAMNTGELF
v_gene: TRBV12-3/TRBV12-4
j_gene: TRBJ2-2

CDR3aa: ASGGTGGSFSYEQY
v_gene: TRBV12-3/TRBV12-4
j_gene: TRBJ2-7

CDR3aa: ASSQLGQGIVMDTQY
v_gene: TRBV4-1
j_gene: TRBJ2-3

CDR3aa: NAHSGGGGEQF
v_gene: TRBV20-1
j_gene: TRBJ2-1

CDR3aa: ASSASGPSSYNEQY
v_gene: TRBV7-2
j_gene: TRBJ2-7